This T cell receptor (beta chain) was sequenced during a study of blood T cell repertoires in COVID-19. Cohort assignment relied on participant-reported clinical history. V was shortened by 4 bases and J by 5 bases, with 19 bases between the two germline ends. CDR1 is SGHRS, CDR2 YFSETQ, per germline. CDR3 length equals 16 residues. Original processing methods: Amplification of reference gene primers provided the estimated nucleated cell counts. Clones were read by immunoSEQ multiplex PCR, and TCRdb kept only the in-frame ones, dropping some. From that table come the V and J calls and clone size; the DNA was used to work out D and trimming. The sample lists almost 500,000 clones, roughly nine tenths occurring once.

The sample comprised PBMCs or T cells enriched from blood (not recorded which). J is TRBJ1-5 and V is TRBV5-1, with D perhaps TRBD1 (6 bases). This clonotype was obtained from a woman aged 55-69 years who had recovered from COVID-19. The CDR3 DNA reads TGCGCCAGCAGCCCCGGGGGGGCAGTAACCGATCAGCCCCAGCATTTT. Translating it yields CASSPGGAVTDQPQHF.